The 27 T cell receptor beta chains given below trace back to one sample, sequenced in a study of T-cell memory formation after mild COVID-19. TCRdb re-analysed the 5' RACE reads in MiXCR, keeping a single row per CDR3 protein. The sample gives around 530,000 distinct CDR3 sequences, 20% to 25% of which show up once; around 8.4% is in the top ten. The sequenced material came from PBMCs or a T cell subset sorted from them (not recorded which). These receptor sequences come from an adult woman who had mild COVID-19 (a few samples of this study predate the infection). Cell type and time point are not known.

This clonotype appeared a few times. V is TRBV12-3 or TRBV12-4 and J is TRBJ1-4; 7 bases are shared with TRBD1. The junction had 5 bases not matched to a gene; V was cut back by 6 bases and J by 4 bases. The CDR3 spans 14 residues. The CDR3 reads CASSNWDSNEKLFF. The CDR3, as DNA: TGTGCCAGCAGCAATTGGGACAGTAATGAAAAACTGTTTTTT.

CDR3 protein: CASSLGGRHTEAFF. The CDR3 DNA is TGTGCCAGCAGCTTAGGAGGCAGACACACTGAAGCTTTCTTT. The V and J genes are TRBV7-8 and TRBJ1-1; no clear D. Germline V gene sequence: CDR1 SGHVS, CDR2 FQNEAQ. The length of the CDR3 is 14 residues. Trimming cost V 1 base and J 3 bases, with 9 bases left between them.

This CDR3 reads CASSRKKYRDRTLEAGNTIYF. The CDR3 DNA reads as TGTGCCAGCAGCCGTAAAAAATACCGGGACCGAACGTTAGAGGCTGGAAACACCATATATTTT. V usage is TRBV7-6 and J usage is TRBJ1-3; possibly TRBD1 for D (5 bases). Germline CDR1 SGHVS, CDR2 FNYEAQ. This CDR3 comprises 21 residues. V lost 5 bases, J lost 2 bases, and 31 bases lay in between. The whole variable domain, remainder taken from reference TRBV7-6 and TRBJ1-3, is GAGVSQSPRYKVTKRGQDVALRCDPISGHVSLYWYRQALGQGPEFLTYFNYEAQQDKSGLPNDRFSAERPEGSISTLTIQRTEQRDSAMYRCASSRKKYRDRTLEAGNTIYFGEGSWLTVV.

The genes are TRBV5-6 and TRBJ1-2; D gene ambiguous. CDR1 is SGHDT, CDR2 YYEEEE, per germline. Trimming stripped 4 bases from V and 4 bases from J, with 20 bases between. The CDR3 is 16 amino acids. Written as DNA, the CDR3 is TGTGCCAGCAGCCTACCCGGCGGTATGGGGATCTATGGCTACACCTTC. Translated: CASSLPGGMGIYGYTF.

This clonotype was recorded many times. The V and J genes are TRBV9 and TRBJ2-1; D is possibly TRBD2 (5 bases). Germline CDR1 and CDR2: SGDLS and YYNGEE. The CDR3 covers 14 residues. V was clipped by 0 bases and J by 9 bases, with 13 bases between them. DNA of the CDR3: TGTGCCAGCAGCGTAGACCCCGAGGGCGGTGAGCAGTTCTTC. This sequence encodes CASSVDPEGGEQFF.

The chain has TRBV20-1 and TRBJ2-7; 9 bases align to TRBD1. Germline CDR1 reads DFQATT; CDR2 reads SNEGSKA (reference sequence). J was trimmed by 5 bases and V by 2 bases; bases with no gene match: 13. The CDR3 is 16 amino acids. The CDR3 reads CSARSSIRDRVHEQYF. The CDR3, as DNA: TGCAGTGCTAGATCTTCGATCCGGGACAGGGTCCACGAGCAGTACTTC.

This clonotype was picked up a small number of times. The chain is built from TRBV5-1 and TRBJ2-5; 9 bases are shared with TRBD1. CDR1 and CDR2 from the germline V gene are SGHRS and YFSETQ. CDR3 length equals 15 residues. V was pared by 4 bases and J by 0 bases, with 4 bases of the junction left unmatched. Here the CDR3 DNA reads TGCGCCAGCAGCCCCGGGACAGGGTACCAAGAGACCCAGTACTTC. Translating gives CASSPGTGYQETQYF.

The sample holds a few counts of this clonotype. The CDR3 here is CASSGGAGGPPNEQFF. CDR3 DNA sequence: TGCGCCAGCAGCGGCGGAGCGGGGGGGCCCCCCAATGAGCAGTTCTTC. The rearrangement uses TRBV5-1 and TRBJ2-1, with TRBD2 matching over 10 bases. Germline lookup yields CDR1 SGHRS and CDR2 YFSETQ. CDR3 length: 16 residues. With 4 bases clipped from V and 6 bases from J, the junction kept 10 bases outside the gene matches. Variable domain in full (rest from reference TRBV5-1 and TRBJ2-1): KAGVTQTPRYLIKTRGQQVTLSCSPISGHRSVSWYQQTPGQGLQFLFEYFSETQRNKGNFPGRFSGRQFSNSRSEMNVSTLELGDSALYLCASSGGAGGPPNEQFFGPGTRLTVL.

This clonotype has just a few counts. The V gene is TRBV12-3 or TRBV12-4, the J gene TRBJ2-3; 9 nucleotides align to TRBD2. V gave up 3 bases and J gave up 2 bases; unmatched junction bases: 9. The CDR3 has 17 residues. CDR3 loop: CASSFPLPSGVTDTQYF. In DNA form, the CDR3 reads TGTGCCAGCAGTTTCCCCCTCCCTAGCGGGGTCACAGATACGCAGTATTTT.

The V gene is TRBV4-1, the J gene TRBJ2-2; unclear D gene. Trimming shortened V by 1 base and J by 6 bases, and 18 bases separated the two germline ends. The CDR3 is 17 amino acids. CDR1 and CDR2 from the germline V gene are MGHRA and YSYEKL. The CDR3, as DNA: TGCGCCAGCAGCCAAGCGCCCCTAGGATTTGGGCCCGGGGAGCTGTTTTTT. It translates to CASSQAPLGFGPGELFF.

This clonotype has more than one count but fewer than ten. This sequence joins TRBV6-6 and TRBJ2-2, with no clear D. The CDR3 has 14 residues. Trimming removed 5 bases from V and 9 bases from J, with 16 bases in between. CDR1 is MNHNY, CDR2 SVGAGI, per germline (reference sequence). DNA for the CDR3: TGTGCCAGCAGTCCCCTGGTTACGAGACGGGAGCTGTTTTTT. Protein product: CASSPLVTRRELFF.

This clonotype was detected a few times. The rearrangement joins TRBV29-1 to TRBJ2-7; D might be TRBD2 (5 bases). Between the trimmed V and J ends, which lost 1 base and 2 bases, there was a span of 12 bases. This CDR3 comprises 14 residues. Germline lookup yields CDR1 SQVTM and CDR2 ANQGSEA. The chain's CDR3 is CSVEAGPGTYEQYF. The CDR3 DNA follows: TGCAGCGTTGAAGCCGGACCGGGAACCTACGAGCAGTACTTC.

This clonotype was counted between two and nine times. The chain uses TRBV5-5 and TRBJ1-5; weak D call: TRBD1 (6 bases). The ends were cut back, 4 bases at V and 1 base at J, with 21 bases in the middle. The CDR3 length is 18 residues. Germline-derived CDR1 and CDR2 are SGHKS and YYEKEE (reference sequence). In DNA, the CDR3 is TGTGCCAGCAGCCCCGTCTGGTTCGTACAGGGCAGCAATCAGCCCCAGCATTTT. Protein product: CASSPVWFVQGSNQPQHF.

Only a few counts were recorded for this clonotype. V is TRBV5-6 and J is TRBJ2-3, with D perhaps TRBD1 (5 bases). Trimming took 0 bases from V and 2 from J, leaving 19 bases between them. CDR1 SGHDT and CDR2 YYEEEE come from the germline V gene. CDR3 length equals 18 residues. The CDR3 protein is CASSLDLVLKDTTDTQYF. The DNA for the CDR3 is TGTGCCAGCAGCTTGGACCTTGTTCTGAAGGACACCACAGATACGCAGTATTTT. Full variable domain (remainder filled in from reference TRBV5-6 and TRBJ2-3): DAGVTQSPTHLIKTRGQQVTLRCSPKSGHDTVSWYQQALGQGPQFIFQYYEEEERQRGNFPDRFSGHQFPNYSSELNVNALLLGDSALYLCASSLDLVLKDTTDTQYFGPGTRLTVL.

There are many counts of this clonotype. This rearrangement joins TRBV7-6 to TRBJ1-1; D uncertain. The V and J ends lost 2 bases and 1 base respectively, with 11 bases between them. Germline loops: CDR1 SGHVS, CDR2 FNYEAQ. This CDR3 has 15 amino acids. The CDR3 bases are TGTGCCAGCAGCTTAAATGCCAGAGGGAACACTGAAGCTTTCTTT. The encoded protein is CASSLNARGNTEAFF.

This clonotype was counted between two and nine times. V usage is TRBV20-1 and J usage is TRBJ2-7, with 13 bases aligning to TRBD2. The CDR3 loop spans 16 amino acids. The junction had 7 bases not matched to a gene; V was cut back by 0 bases and J by 5 bases. Looked up from germline, CDR1 is DFQATT and CDR2 is SNEGSKA (reference sequence). In nucleotides, the CDR3 is TGCAGTGCTAGAGATTGGACTAGCGGGAGTCTCAACGAGCAGTACTTC. Translating it yields CSARDWTSGSLNEQYF.

The V gene is TRBV7-9, the J gene TRBJ2-7, with D uncertain. The CDR3 has 11 residues. Per germline, CDR1 SEHNR and CDR2 FQNEAQ (reference sequence). Trimming shortened V by 8 bases and J by 5 bases, and 10 bases separated the two germline ends. Here the CDR3 DNA reads TGTGCCAGCCGTCGAGGAGACGAGCAGTACTTC. As protein: CASRRGDEQYF.

J is TRBJ1-5 and V is TRBV9, with 7 bases lining up with TRBD1. CDR3 size: 14 residues. From germline, CDR1 is SGDLS and CDR2 YYNGEE. Trimming took 4 bases from V and 7 from J; bases not matched to a gene: 8. The CDR3 DNA sequence: TGTGCCAGCAGCCAGACAGGGTTCGTGCAGCCCCAGCATTTT. It is translated as CASSQTGFVQPQHF.

The rearrangement links TRBV5-1 to TRBJ1-1, with TRBD1 as a possible D gene (5 bases). Germline assignment: CDR1 SGHRS and CDR2 YFSETQ. Deletions cut 5 bases from V and 4 bases from J, with 15 bases between. The CDR3 spans 14 residues. The CDR3 DNA sequence: TGCGCCAGCAGGATTGCCCCGGGGACCACTGAAGCTTTCTTT. Translated, it gives CASRIAPGTTEAFF.

The rearrangement links TRBV24-1 to TRBJ2-3; maybe TRBD1 (7 bases). The CDR3 covers 15 residues. Germline V gene sequence: CDR1 KGHDR, CDR2 SFDVKD. Trimming shortened V by 5 bases and J by 6 bases, and 17 bases separated the two germline ends. The CDR3 sequence is CATSAYRGGEDTQYF. The CDR3 DNA reads as TGTGCCACCAGTGCCTACAGGGGAGGAGAGGATACGCAGTATTTT.

This clonotype was detected a few times. This sequence joins TRBV12-3 or TRBV12-4 and TRBJ2-1, with a tentative D call TRBD2 (7 bases). The CDR3 covers 15 residues. The V end was cut by 3 bases, the J end by 9 bases, with 18 bases between. DNA for the CDR3: TGTGCCAGCAGTTTGAGGGGGGGTAGGTTGGGTGAGCAGTTCTTC. Protein: CASSLRGGRLGEQFF.

The genes are TRBV27 and TRBJ2-5, with 8 nucleotides matching TRBD2. Trimming at V came to 5 bases and at J to 5 bases, leaving 7 bases not matched to a gene. The CDR3 has 14 residues. CDR1 and CDR2 from the germline V gene are MNHEY and SMNVEV (reference sequence). Here the CDR3 reads CASSHRVAGETQYF. In nucleotides, the CDR3 is TGTGCCAGCAGTCATCGGGTAGCGGGGGAGACCCAGTACTTC.

This clonotype was detected a few times. V and J are TRBV7-6 and TRBJ1-1; no firm D call. The CDR3 extends over 15 amino acids. V dropped 9 bases and J dropped 4 bases, with 21 bases sitting between them. Germline loops: CDR1 SGHVS, CDR2 FNYEAQ. The CDR3 is CASPNSSLGSTEAFF. The CDR3, as DNA: TGTGCCAGTCCTAACAGCTCCCTGGGGAGCACTGAAGCTTTCTTT.

The V call is TRBV19, the J call TRBJ2-2; TRBD2 is a possible D gene (6 bases). V was clipped by 3 bases and J by 1 base, with 12 bases between them. The CDR3 is 16 residues long. Germline values: CDR1 LNHDA, CDR2 SQIVND (reference sequence). The CDR3 sequence is CASSMGSGQNTGELFF. CDR3 nucleotide sequence: TGTGCCAGTAGTATGGGGAGCGGGCAGAACACCGGGGAGCTGTTTTTT.

This clonotype was seen a few times. The rearrangement links TRBV7-9 to TRBJ2-3; tentative D call: TRBD1 (6 bases). V lost 4 bases and J 2 bases, leaving 10 bases between the germline ends. There are 14 residues in the CDR3. CDR1 and CDR2 from the germline V gene are SEHNR and FQNEAQ (reference sequence). CDR3 loop: CASSSRQATDTQYF. CDR3 bases: TGTGCCAGCAGCTCACGACAGGCCACAGATACGCAGTATTTT.

This chain joins TRBV6-5 and TRBJ2-3; TRBD1 agrees at 8 bases. V was pared by 6 bases and J by 4 bases, with 3 bases of the junction left unmatched. The CDR3 totals 13 residues. Germline CDR1 reads MNHEY; CDR2 reads SVGAGI. CDR3 DNA sequence: TGTGCCAGCAGAAAACAGGGGGCAGATACGCAGTATTTT. Translating it yields CASRKQGADTQYF.

The chain uses TRBV7-2 and TRBJ2-1; TRBD2 aligns across 11 bases. Germline trimming cut 3 bases from V and 12 bases from J; bases unmatched to any gene: 1. Germline V gene lookup returns CDR1 SGHTA and CDR2 FQGNSA. CDR3 size: 12 residues. CDR3 in amino acids: CASSFLAGGQFF. DNA of the CDR3: TGTGCCAGCAGCTTCCTAGCGGGAGGGCAGTTCTTC.